Here is one T cell receptor (beta chain) with its context. Its antigen remains unidentified. These data originate in a study of Ad26.COV2.S vaccination and SARS-CoV-2 variants. About the research overall: Intramuscular Ad26.COV2.S doses were given once or twice, 56 days apart.

The CDR3 covers 14 residues. V gave up 5 bases and J gave up 10 bases, with 15 bases separating them. From germline, CDR1 is SGHAT and CDR2 FQNNGV. Some clones are missing from TCRdb's copy, which holds only in-frame ones; the method was immunoSEQ multiplex PCR. The top ten clones hold about 3.1% of a sample with 290,000 or so clones, about 87% of them seen once. General study points: Breadth and depth estimates from TCRs may understate total T cell responses.

Regarding treatment: about 20 received Ad26.COV2.S at low or high dose, single or two shots; about 5 received placebo; per-sample allocation not given. Sampling happened 63 days after the first vaccine or placebo injection. This receptor was identified in a person aged 18-60 years who received the Ad26.COV2.S COVID-19 vaccine or a placebo. The specimen comprised peripheral blood, sampled in a trial of Ad26.COV2.S vaccine versus placebo. J is TRBJ1-6 and V is TRBV11-2; tentative D call: TRBD1 (5 bases). The CDR3 loop is CASSPVMGESPLHF. In nucleotides, the CDR3 is TGTGCCAGCAGCCCGGTGATGGGGGAGTCACCCCTCCACTTT. The variable domain in full, completed from reference TRBV11-2 and TRBJ1-6, reads EAGVAQSPRYKIIEKRQSVAFWCNPISGHATLYWYQQILGQGPKLLIQFQNNGVVDDSQLPKDRFSAERLKGVDSTLKIQPAKLEDSAVYLCASSPVMGESPLHFGNGTRLTVT.